Reported below is one T cell receptor (beta chain). This record belongs to a study of blood T cell repertoires in COVID-19. Across the study: COVID-19 samples, acute and convalescent, were from the United States, Italy and Spain. T cells, B-cell-depleted T cells, or PBMCs supplied cDNA or gDNA.

How the authors handled the data: Estimated nucleated cell counts came from reference gene primer amplification. Sequencing used immunoSEQ multiplex PCR; TCRdb keeps in-frame clones, though not all of them. Clone size and V and J calls were adopted from that table, with D and trimming inferred from the DNA. The table records 200,000 to 250,000 clones, around 86% of them present only once. From germline, CDR1 is LGHDT and CDR2 YNNKEL (reference sequence). The CDR3 spans 13 residues. Trimming stripped 1 base from V and 10 bases from J, with 8 bases between. This TCR came from a man over 45 with COVID-19, enrolled during active disease. The gene calls are TRBV3-1 (or the pseudogene TRBV3-2) and TRBJ1-6; D gene uncertain. Input material: peripheral blood. The CDR3 is CASSQGSRSPLHF. The CDR3 nucleotides are TGTGCCAGCAGCCAAGGGTCGAGATCACCCCTCCACTTT.